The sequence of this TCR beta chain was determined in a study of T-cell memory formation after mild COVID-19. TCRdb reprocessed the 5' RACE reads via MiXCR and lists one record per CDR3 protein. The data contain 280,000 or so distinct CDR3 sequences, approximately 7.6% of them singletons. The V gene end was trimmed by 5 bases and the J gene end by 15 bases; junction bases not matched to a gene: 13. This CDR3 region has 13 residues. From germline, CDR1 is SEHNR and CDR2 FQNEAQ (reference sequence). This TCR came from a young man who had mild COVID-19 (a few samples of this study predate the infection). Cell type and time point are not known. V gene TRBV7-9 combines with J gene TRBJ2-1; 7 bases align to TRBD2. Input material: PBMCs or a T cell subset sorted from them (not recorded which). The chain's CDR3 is CASSPGGLVVLFF. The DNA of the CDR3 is TGTGCCAGCAGCCCCGGTGGACTAGTAGTTCTGTTCTTC.